This TCR beta chain was sequenced in a study of OX40 agonist ivuxolimab in advanced cancers. Study results and limitations: The mean number of expanded clones was higher in CD8+ T cells than in CD4+.

CDR3 length: 12 amino acids. Germline V gene data show CDR1 as SGHAT and CDR2 as FQNNGV. Trimming removed 5 bases from V and 7 bases from J, with 9 bases in between. About this clone itself: What it binds is unknown.

Using immunoSEQ multiplex PCR, the repertoire was profiled, and TCRdb retains in-frame clones only, with some absent. Of tens of thousands of clones listed, roughly 92% were seen once; the top ten hold around 15%. The gene calls are TRBV11-2 and TRBJ2-1; D may be TRBD1 or TRBD2 (6 bases each). The sequence was collected from an adult with an advanced solid tumor such as melanoma, head and neck, liver or kidney cancer. Source: CD4+ or CD8+ T cells sorted from blood, taken in a trial of the OX40 agonist ivuxolimab. CDR3 amino acids: CASSQGGNEQFF. The CDR3 region has the DNA TGTGCCAGCAGCCAAGGGGGGAATGAGCAGTTCTTC. The variable domain in full, with the rest retrieved from reference TRBV11-2 and TRBJ2-1, is EAGVAQSPRYKIIEKRQSVAFWCNPISGHATLYWYQQILGQGPKLLIQFQNNGVVDDSQLPKDRFSAERLKGVDSTLKIQPAKLEDSAVYLCASSQGGNEQFFGPGTRLTVL.